This T cell receptor (beta chain) was identified in a study of T cells after yellow fever vaccination. In the study overall: For low cell numbers, libraries were made with SMART-Seq v4 Ultra Low Input. General study results and limits: Highly abundant clonotypes carried over from the bulk population could end up in FACS-sorted repertoires as contaminants. Subsequent booster samples again held most clones from primary vaccination (96% CD4, roughly 90% CD8). Though it reached lower strength, the secondary response hit its peak faster, day 5 versus 15.

Germline-derived CDR1 and CDR2 are LGHNA and YSLEER. CDR3 length: 12 residues. V was trimmed by 3 bases and J by 4 bases, leaving 3 bases between them. At least ten counts were recorded for this clonotype. As yet, its antigen is unknown. One entry per CDR3 protein, called by TCRdb with MiXCR from the 5' RACE reads. The repertoire holds 200,000 to 300,000 distinct CDR3 sequences, with over 3% as singletons. The sequences come from PBMCs, collected 15 days after the yellow fever booster vaccination. The receptor comes from a young man who received the YFV17D yellow fever vaccine. J is TRBJ2-2 and V is TRBV4-3; no reliable D call. DNA for the CDR3: TGCGCCAGCAGCCACCTCACCGGGGAGCTGTTTTTT. It translates to CASSHLTGELFF.